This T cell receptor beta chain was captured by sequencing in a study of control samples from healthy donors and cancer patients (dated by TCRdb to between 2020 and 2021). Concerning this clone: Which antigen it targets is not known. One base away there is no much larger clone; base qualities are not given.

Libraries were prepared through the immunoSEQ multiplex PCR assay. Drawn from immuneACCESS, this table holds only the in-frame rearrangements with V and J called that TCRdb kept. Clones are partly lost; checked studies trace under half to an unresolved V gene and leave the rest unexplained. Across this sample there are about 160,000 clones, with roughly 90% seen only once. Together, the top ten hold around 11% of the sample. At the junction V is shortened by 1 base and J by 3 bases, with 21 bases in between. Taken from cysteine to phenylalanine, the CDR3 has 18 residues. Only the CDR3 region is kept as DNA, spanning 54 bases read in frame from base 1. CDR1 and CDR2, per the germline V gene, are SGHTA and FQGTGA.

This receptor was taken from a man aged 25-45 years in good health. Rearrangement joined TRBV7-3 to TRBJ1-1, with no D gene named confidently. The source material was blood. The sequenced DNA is TGTGCCAGCAGCTTAAGACCGGAGGCAGGAGAGATTGACACTGAAGCTTTCTTT. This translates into CASSLRPEAGEIDTEAFF.